Here is one TCR beta chain with its context. These data are taken from a study of T cell changes during pregnancy in multiple sclerosis. Libraries were prepared by immunoSEQ multiplex PCR; TCRdb keeps only in-frame clonotypes and omits some of them. The repertoire holds about 40,000 clones, with around 92% as singletons. Germline V gives CDR1 SGDLS, CDR2 YYNGEE. V was shortened by 4 bases and J by 2 bases, with 10 bases between the two germline ends. This CDR3 region has 14 residues. The rearrangement links TRBV9 to TRBJ1-3; D gene unclear. Material: CD4+ T cells from peripheral blood mononuclear cells, obtained after pregnancy. The TCR sequence derives from a female donor with multiple sclerosis, enrolled in a pregnancy study. In DNA, the CDR3 is TGTGCCAGCAGCTCGAGGGTAACTGGAAACACCATATATTTT. Translation: CASSSRVTGNTIYF.